Described below is a single T cell receptor (beta chain) sequence and its context. These data belong to a study of PD-1 and CTLA-4 blockade in melanoma. Data came from immunoSEQ multiplex PCR; TCRdb stores just in-frame clones and leaves some out. The table shows 15,000 to 20,000 clones, with 65% to 75% occurring only once. The CDR3 is 15 residues long. The germline V gene has CDR1 MNHEY and CDR2 SMNVEV (reference sequence). V was pared by 2 bases and J by 2 bases, with 11 bases between. This rearrangement joins TRBV27 to TRBJ2-3; D is unclear. The sample here was CD8+ T cells from peripheral blood, taken before anti-PD-1 treatment. The TCR sequence derives from a human donor with melanoma. CDR3 protein: CASSLLQAPTDTQYF. CDR3 DNA sequence: TGTGCCAGCAGTTTACTCCAGGCCCCCACAGATACGCAGTATTTT.